This paragraph reports one TCR beta chain. V trimming: 6 bases; J trimming: 2 bases; junction bases outside the gene matches: 9. The CDR3 extends over 15 amino acids. The germline CDR1 and CDR2 sequences are SGHTS and YDEGEE. The record originates from a study of blood T cell repertoires in COVID-19. Study-wide context: Samples came from the United States, Italy and Spain, spanning acute and convalescent COVID-19.

TCRdb's table, derived via immunoSEQ multiplex PCR, lists solely in-frame clones and lacks some. The sample includes 88,000 or so clones, over 75% of them seen just once. The sample consisted of peripheral blood. This chain links TRBV5-8 with TRBJ2-5; 8 nucleotides agree with TRBD1. The sequence was collected from an older man with acute or convalescent COVID-19. CDR3: CASTTGQDLQETQYF. The CDR3 coding sequence is TGTGCCAGCACAACGGGACAGGACCTTCAAGAGACCCAGTACTTC. Full variable domain (remainder filled in from reference TRBV5-8 and TRBJ2-5): EAGVTQSPTHLIKTRGQQATLRCSPISGHTSVYWYQQALGLGLQFLLWYDEGEERNRGNFPPRFSGRQFPNYSSELNVNALELEDSALYLCASTTGQDLQETQYFGPGTRLLVL.